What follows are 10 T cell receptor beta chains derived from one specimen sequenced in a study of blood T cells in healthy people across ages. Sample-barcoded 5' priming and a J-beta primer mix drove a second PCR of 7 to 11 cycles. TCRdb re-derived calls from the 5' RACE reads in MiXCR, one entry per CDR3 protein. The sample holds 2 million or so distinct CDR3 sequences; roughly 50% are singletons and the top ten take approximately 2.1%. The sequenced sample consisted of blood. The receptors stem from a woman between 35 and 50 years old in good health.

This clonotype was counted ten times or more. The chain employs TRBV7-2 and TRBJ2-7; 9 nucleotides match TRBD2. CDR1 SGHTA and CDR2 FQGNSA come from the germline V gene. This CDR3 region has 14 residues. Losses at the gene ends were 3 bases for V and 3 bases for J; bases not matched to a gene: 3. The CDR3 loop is CASSLTSGLYEQYF. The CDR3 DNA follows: TGTGCCAGCAGCTTGACTAGCGGTCTCTACGAGCAGTACTTC.

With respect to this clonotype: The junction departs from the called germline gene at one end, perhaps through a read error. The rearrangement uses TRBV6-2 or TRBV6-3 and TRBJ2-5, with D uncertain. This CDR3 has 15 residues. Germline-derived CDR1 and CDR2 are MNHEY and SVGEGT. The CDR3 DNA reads TGTGCCAGCAGTTACTTAGGTAACACCGGCGAGACTCAGTACTTC. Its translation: CASSYLGNTGETQYF.

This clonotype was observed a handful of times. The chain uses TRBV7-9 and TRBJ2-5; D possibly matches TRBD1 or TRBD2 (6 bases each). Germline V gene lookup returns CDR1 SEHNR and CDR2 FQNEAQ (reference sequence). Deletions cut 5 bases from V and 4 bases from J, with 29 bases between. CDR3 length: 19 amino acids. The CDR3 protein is CASSSTGGGPLMSPETQYF. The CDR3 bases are TGTGCCAGCAGCAGCACCGGAGGGGGGCCTTTGATGTCCCCAGAGACCCAGTACTTC.

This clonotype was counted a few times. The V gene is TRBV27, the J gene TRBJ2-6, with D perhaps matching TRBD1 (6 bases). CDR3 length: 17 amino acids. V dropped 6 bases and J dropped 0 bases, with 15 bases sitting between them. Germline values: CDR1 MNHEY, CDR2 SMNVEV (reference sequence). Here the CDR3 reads CASSPQGEFSGANVLTF. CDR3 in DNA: TGTGCCAGCAGCCCACAGGGCGAATTCTCTGGGGCCAACGTCCTGACTTTC.

CDR3 in DNA: TGTGCCAGCACCCGCGGGCTCTACGAGCAGTACTTC. Translation: CASTRGLYEQYF. This chain uses TRBV28 with TRBJ2-7, with D possibly TRBD2 on 5 matching bases. This CDR3 spans 12 amino acids. Trimming left V 7 bases short and J 3 bases short, with 10 bases between. Germline V gene data show CDR1 as MDHEN and CDR2 as SYDVKM.

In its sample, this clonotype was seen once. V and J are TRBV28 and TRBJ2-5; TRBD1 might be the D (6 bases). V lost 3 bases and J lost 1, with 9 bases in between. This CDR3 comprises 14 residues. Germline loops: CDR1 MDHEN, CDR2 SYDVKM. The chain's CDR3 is CASSLMGAQETQYF. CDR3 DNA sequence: TGTGCCAGCAGTTTGATGGGGGCCCAAGAGACCCAGTACTTC. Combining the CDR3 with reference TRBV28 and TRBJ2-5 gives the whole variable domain DVKVTQSSRYLVKRTGEKVFLECVQDMDHENMFWYRQDPGLGLRLIYFSYDVKMKEKGDIPEGYSVSREKKERFSLILESASTNQTSMYLCASSLMGAQETQYFGPGTRLLVL.

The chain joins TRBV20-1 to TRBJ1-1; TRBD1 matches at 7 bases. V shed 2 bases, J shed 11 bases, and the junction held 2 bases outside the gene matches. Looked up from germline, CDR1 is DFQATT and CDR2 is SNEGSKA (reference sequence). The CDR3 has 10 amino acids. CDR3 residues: CSARWDSAFF. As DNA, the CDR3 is TGCAGTGCTAGATGGGACAGCGCTTTCTTT.

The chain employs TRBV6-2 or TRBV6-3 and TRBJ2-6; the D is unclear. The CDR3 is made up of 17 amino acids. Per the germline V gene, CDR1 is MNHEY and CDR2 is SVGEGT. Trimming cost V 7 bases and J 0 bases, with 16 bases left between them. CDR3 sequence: CASTDPRVASGANVLTF. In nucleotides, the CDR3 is TGTGCCAGCACCGATCCACGGGTGGCCTCTGGGGCCAACGTCCTGACTTTC.

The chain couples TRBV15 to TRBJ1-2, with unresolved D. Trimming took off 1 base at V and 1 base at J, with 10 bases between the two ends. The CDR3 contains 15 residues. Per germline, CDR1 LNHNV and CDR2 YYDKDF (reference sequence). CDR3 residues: CATSRAREVNYGYTF. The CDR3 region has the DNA TGTGCCACCAGCAGAGCTAGGGAGGTTAACTATGGCTACACCTTC.

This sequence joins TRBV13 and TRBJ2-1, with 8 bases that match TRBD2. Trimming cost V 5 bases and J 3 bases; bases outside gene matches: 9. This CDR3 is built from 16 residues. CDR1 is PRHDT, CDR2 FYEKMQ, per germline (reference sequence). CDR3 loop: CASSPAGAPSYNEQFF. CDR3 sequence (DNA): TGTGCCAGCAGCCCAGCGGGGGCACCAAGCTACAATGAGCAGTTCTTC.